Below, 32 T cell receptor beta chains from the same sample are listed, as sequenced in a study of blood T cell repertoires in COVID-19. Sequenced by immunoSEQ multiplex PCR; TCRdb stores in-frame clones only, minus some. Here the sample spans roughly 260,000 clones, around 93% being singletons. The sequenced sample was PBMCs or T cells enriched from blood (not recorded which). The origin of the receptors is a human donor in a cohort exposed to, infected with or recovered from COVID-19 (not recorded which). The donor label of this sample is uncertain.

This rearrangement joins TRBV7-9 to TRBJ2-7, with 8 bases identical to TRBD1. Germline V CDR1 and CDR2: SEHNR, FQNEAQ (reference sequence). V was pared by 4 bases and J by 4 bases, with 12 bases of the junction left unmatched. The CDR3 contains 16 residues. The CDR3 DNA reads TGTGCCAGCAGCTCCGGGACAGGCGGTGGTTTATACGAGCAGTACTTC. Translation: CASSSGTGGGLYEQYF. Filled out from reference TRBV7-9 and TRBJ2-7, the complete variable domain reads DTGVSQNPRHKITKRGQNVTFRCDPISEHNRLYWYRQTLGQGPEFLTYFQNEAQLEKSRLLSDRFSAERPKGSFSTLEIQRTEQGDSAMYLCASSSGTGGGLYEQYFGPGTRLTVT.

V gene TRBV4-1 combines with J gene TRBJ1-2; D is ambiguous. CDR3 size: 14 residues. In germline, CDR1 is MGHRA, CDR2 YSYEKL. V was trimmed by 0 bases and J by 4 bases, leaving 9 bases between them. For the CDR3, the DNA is TGCGCCAGCAGCCAAGATTCGGGAGTCTATGGCTACACCTTC. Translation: CASSQDSGVYGYTF.

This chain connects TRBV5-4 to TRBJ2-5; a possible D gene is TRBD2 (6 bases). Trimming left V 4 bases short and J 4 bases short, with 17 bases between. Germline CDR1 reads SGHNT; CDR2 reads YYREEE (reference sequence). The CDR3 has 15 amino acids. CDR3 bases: TGTGCCAGCAGCGGGGGTCGGGGGAAGGGAGAGACCCAGTACTTC. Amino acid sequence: CASSGGRGKGETQYF.

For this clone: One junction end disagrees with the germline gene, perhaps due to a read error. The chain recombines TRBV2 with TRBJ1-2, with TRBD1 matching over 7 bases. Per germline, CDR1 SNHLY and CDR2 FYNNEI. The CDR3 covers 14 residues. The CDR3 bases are TGTGCCAGCAGGGAAGAGGGGGCCAGCTATGGCTACACCTTC. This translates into CASREEGASYGYTF.

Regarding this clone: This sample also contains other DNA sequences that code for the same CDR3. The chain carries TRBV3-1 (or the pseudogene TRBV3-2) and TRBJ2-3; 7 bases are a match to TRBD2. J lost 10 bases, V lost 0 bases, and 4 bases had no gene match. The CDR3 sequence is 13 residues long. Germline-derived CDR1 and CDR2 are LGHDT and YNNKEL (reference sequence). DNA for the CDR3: TGTGCCAGCAGCCAAGAAGAGGGACTATCGCAGTATTTT. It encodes CASSQEEGLSQYF.

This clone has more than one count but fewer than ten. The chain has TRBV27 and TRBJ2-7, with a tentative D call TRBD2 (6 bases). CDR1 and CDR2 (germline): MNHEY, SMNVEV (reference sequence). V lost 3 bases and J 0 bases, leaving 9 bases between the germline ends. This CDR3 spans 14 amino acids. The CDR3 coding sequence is TGTGCCAGCAGTTTGGGGGGTAGCTCCTACGAGCAGTACTTC. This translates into CASSLGGSSYEQYF.

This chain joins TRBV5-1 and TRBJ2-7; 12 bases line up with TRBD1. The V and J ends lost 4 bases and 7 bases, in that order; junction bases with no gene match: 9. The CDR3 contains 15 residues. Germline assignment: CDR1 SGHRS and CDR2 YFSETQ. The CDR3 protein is CASSRSGQGAPEQYF. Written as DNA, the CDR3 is TGCGCCAGCAGCCGCTCGGGACAGGGGGCCCCTGAGCAGTACTTC.

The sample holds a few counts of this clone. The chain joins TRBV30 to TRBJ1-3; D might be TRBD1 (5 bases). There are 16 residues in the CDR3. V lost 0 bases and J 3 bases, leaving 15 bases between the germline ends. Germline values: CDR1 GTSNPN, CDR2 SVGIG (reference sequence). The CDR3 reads CAWSVRPLTDGNTIYF. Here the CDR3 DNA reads TGTGCCTGGAGTGTACGACCCCTGACAGATGGAAACACCATATATTTT.

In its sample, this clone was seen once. The CDR3 DNA reads as TGCGCCAGCAGCCGAGGAAGACAGGCTACTGGAAACACCATATATTTT. Amino acid sequence: CASSRGRQATGNTIYF. The chain is built from TRBV4-1 and TRBJ1-3, with TRBD1 as a possible D gene (6 bases). This CDR3 comprises 16 residues. Germline V gene lookup returns CDR1 MGHRA and CDR2 YSYEKL. Trimming removed 4 bases from V and 2 bases from J, with 15 bases in between.

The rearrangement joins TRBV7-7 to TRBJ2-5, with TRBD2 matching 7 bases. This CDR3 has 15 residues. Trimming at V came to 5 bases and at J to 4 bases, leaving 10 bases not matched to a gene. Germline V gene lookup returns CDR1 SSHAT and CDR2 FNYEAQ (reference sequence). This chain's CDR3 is CASSPTGGGSETQYF. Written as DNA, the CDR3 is TGTGCCAGCAGCCCCACTGGCGGGGGTTCAGAGACCCAGTACTTC.

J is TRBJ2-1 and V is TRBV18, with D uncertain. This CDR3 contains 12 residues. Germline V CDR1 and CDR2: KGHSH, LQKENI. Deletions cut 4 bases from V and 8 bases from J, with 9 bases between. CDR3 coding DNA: TGTGCCAGCTCACAACTTAGCCATGAGCAGTTCTTC. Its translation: CASSQLSHEQFF.

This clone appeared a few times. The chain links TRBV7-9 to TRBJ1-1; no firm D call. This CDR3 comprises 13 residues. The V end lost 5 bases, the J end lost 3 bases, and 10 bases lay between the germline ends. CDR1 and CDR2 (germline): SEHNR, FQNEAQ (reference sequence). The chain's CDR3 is CASSHIGDTEAFF. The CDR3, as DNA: TGTGCCAGCAGCCATATCGGGGACACTGAAGCTTTCTTT.

In DNA form, the CDR3 reads TGTGCCAGCAGCTCATCAGGGGGCGCAGGATGGGAGACCCAGTACTTC. Translating it yields CASSSSGGAGWETQYF. The rearrangement uses TRBV5-6 and TRBJ2-5, with 8 bases matching TRBD1. CDR3 length: 16 amino acids. CDR1 is SGHDT and CDR2 is YYEEEE in the germline V gene. Trimming took 3 bases from V and 5 from J; bases not matched to a gene: 12.

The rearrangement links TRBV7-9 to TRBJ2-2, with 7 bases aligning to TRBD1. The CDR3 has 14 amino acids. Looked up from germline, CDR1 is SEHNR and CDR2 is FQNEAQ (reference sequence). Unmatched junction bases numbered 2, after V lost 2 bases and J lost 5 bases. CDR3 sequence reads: CASSLTGVTGELFF. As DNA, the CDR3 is TGTGCCAGCAGCTTAACAGGGGTGACCGGGGAGCTGTTTTTT.

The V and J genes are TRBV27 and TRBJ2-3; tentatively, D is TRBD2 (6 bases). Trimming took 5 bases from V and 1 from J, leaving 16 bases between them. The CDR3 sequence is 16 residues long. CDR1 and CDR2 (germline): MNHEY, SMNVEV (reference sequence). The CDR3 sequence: CASSLPRGVGTDTQYF. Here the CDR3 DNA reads TGTGCCAGCAGTCTCCCGCGCGGGGTTGGCACAGATACGCAGTATTTT.

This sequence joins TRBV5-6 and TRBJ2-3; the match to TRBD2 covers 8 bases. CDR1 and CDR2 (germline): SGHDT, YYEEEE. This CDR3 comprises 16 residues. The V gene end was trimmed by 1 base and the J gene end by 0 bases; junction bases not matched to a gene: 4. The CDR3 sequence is CASSLIRGGSTDTQYF. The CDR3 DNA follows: TGTGCCAGCAGCTTGATCCGCGGGGGGAGCACAGATACGCAGTATTTT. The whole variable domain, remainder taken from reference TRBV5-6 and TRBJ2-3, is DAGVTQSPTHLIKTRGQQVTLRCSPKSGHDTVSWYQQALGQGPQFIFQYYEEEERQRGNFPDRFSGHQFPNYSSELNVNALLLGDSALYLCASSLIRGGSTDTQYFGPGTRLTVL.

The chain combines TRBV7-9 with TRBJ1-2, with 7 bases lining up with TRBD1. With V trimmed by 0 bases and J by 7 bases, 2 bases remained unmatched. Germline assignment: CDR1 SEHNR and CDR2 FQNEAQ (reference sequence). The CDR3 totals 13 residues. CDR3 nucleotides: TGTGCCAGCAGCTTAGCGCAGGGGGGTGGCTACACCTTC. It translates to CASSLAQGGGYTF. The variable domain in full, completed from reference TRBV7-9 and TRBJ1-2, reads DTGVSQNPRHKITKRGQNVTFRCDPISEHNRLYWYRQTLGQGPEFLTYFQNEAQLEKSRLLSDRFSAERPKGSFSTLEIQRTEQGDSAMYLCASSLAQGGGYTFGSGTRLTVV.

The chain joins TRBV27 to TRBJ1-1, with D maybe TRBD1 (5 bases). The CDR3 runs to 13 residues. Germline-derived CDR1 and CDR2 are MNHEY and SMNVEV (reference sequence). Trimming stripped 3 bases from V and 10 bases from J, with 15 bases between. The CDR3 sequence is CASSLQAGYGAFF. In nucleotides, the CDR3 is TGTGCCAGCAGTTTGCAAGCAGGGTATGGAGCTTTCTTT.

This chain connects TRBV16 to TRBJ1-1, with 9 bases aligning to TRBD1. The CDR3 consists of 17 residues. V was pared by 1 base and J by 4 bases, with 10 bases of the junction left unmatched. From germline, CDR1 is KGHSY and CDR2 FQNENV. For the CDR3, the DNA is TGTGCCAGCAGCCAATTCCCAGCTGGGACAGGGACCACTGAAGCTTTCTTT. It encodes CASSQFPAGTGTTEAFF.

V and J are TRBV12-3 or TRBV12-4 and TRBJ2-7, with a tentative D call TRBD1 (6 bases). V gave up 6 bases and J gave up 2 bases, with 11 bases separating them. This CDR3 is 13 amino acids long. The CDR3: CASRATGTYEQYF. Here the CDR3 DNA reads TGTGCCAGCAGAGCTACAGGGACCTACGAGCAGTACTTC.

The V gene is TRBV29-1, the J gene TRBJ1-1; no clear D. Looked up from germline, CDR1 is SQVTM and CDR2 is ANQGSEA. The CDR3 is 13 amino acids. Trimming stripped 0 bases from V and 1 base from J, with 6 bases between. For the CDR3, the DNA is TGCAGCGTTGAAGATCAGGCGAACACTGAAGCTTTCTTT. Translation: CSVEDQANTEAFF.

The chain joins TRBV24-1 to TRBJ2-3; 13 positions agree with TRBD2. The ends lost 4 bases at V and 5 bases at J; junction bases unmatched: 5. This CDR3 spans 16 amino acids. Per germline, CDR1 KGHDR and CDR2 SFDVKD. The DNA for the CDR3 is TGTGCCACCAGTGAGTGGACTAGCGGGGGCGGAGATACGCAGTATTTT. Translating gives CATSEWTSGGGDTQYF.

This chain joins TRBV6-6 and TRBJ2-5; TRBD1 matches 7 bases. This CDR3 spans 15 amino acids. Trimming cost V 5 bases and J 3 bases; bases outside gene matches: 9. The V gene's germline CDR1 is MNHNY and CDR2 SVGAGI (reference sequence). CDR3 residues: CASSPIRDRKETQYF. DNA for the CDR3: TGTGCCAGCAGTCCCATCCGGGACAGAAAAGAGACCCAGTACTTC.

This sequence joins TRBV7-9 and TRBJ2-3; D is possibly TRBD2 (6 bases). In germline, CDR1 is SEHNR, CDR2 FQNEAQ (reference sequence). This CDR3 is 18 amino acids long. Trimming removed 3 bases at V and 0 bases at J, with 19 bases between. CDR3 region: CASSFPPEGLPSTDTQYF. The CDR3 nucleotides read TGTGCCAGCAGCTTTCCCCCAGAGGGACTGCCTAGCACAGATACGCAGTATTTT.

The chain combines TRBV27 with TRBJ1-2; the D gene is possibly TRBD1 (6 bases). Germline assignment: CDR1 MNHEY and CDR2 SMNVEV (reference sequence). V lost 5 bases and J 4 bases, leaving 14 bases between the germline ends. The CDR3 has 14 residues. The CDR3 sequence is CASSGKGGLYGYTF. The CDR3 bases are TGTGCCAGCAGTGGAAAGGGGGGGCTCTATGGCTACACCTTC.

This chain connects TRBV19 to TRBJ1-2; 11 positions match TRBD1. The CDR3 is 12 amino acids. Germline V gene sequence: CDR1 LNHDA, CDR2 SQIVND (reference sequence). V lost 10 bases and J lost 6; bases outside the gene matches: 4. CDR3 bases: TGTGCCACGGGACAGGGGGTGGATGGCTACACCTTC. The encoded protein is CATGQGVDGYTF.

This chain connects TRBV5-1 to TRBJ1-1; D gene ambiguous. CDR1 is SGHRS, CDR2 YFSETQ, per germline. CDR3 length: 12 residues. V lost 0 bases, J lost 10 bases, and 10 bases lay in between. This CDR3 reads CASSLDRVSAFF. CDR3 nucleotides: TGCGCCAGCAGCTTGGATCGGGTGTCAGCTTTCTTT.

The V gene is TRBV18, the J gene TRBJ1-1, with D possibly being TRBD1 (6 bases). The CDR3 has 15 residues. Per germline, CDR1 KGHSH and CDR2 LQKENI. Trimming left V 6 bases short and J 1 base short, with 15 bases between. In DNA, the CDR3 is TGTGCCAGCTCCCTAGGGGGGGTCGGGAACACTGAAGCTTTCTTT. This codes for CASSLGGVGNTEAFF. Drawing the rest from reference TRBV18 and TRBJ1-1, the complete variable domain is NAGVMQNPRHLVRRRGQEARLRCSPMKGHSHVYWYRQLPEEGLKFMVYLQKENIIDESGMPKERFSAEFPKEGPSILRIQQVVRGDSAAYFCASSLGGVGNTEAFFGQGTRLTVV.

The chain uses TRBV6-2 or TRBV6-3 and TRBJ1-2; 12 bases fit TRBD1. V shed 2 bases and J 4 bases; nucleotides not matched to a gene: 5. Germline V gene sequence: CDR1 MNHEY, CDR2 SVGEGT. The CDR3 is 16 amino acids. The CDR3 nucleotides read TGTGCCAGCAGTTACGGGGGGACAGGGGGCTTCTATGGCTACACCTTC. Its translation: CASSYGGTGGFYGYTF.

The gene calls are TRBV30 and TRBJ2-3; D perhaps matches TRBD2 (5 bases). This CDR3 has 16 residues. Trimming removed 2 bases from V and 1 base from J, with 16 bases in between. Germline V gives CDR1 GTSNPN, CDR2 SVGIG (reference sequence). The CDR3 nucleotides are TGTGCCTGGAGTCCCTCCGGACTCACAGGCACAGATACGCAGTATTTT. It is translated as CAWSPSGLTGTDTQYF.

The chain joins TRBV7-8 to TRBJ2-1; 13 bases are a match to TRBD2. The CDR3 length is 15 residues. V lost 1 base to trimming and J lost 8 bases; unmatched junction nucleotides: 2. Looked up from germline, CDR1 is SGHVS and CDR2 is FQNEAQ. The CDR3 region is CASSLGTSGGDEQFF. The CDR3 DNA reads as TGTGCCAGCAGCTTAGGGACTAGCGGGGGCGATGAGCAGTTCTTC. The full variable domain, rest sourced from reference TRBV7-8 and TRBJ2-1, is GAGVSQSPRYKVAKRGQDVALRCDPISGHVSLFWYQQALGQGPEFLTYFQNEAQLDKSGLPSDRFFAERPEGSVSTLKIQRTQQEDSAVYLCASSLGTSGGDEQFFGPGTRLTVL.

The CDR3 coding sequence is TGTGCCAGCAGCTCAGGGGGCCCGTTTGCCAATGAGCAGTTCTTC. Residues: CASSSGGPFANEQFF. V gene TRBV11-2 combines with J gene TRBJ2-1; 8 bases match TRBD1. CDR3 size: 15 residues. The V and J ends lost 4 bases and 6 bases, in that order; junction bases with no gene match: 8. Germline assignment: CDR1 SGHAT and CDR2 FQNNGV. Using reference TRBV11-2 and TRBJ2-1 for the parts outside the CDR3, the full variable domain is EAGVAQSPRYKIIEKRQSVAFWCNPISGHATLYWYQQILGQGPKLLIQFQNNGVVDDSQLPKDRFSAERLKGVDSTLKIQPAKLEDSAVYLCASSSGGPFANEQFFGPGTRLTVL.